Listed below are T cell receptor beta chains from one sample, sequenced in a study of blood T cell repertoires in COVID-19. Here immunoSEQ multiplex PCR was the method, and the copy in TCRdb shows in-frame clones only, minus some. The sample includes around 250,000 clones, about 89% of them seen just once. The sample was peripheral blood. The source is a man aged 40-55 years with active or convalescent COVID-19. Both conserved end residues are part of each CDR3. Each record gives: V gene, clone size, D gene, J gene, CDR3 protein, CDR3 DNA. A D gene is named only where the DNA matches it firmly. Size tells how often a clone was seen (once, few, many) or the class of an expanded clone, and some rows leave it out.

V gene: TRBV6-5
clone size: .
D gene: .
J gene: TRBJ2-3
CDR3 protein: CASQGRYTDTQYF
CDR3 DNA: TGTGCCAGTCAGGGCAGATACACAGATACGCAGTATTTT

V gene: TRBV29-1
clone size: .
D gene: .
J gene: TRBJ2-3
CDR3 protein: CSVAAVLDRGQYF
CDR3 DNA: TGCAGCGTTGCCGCGGTTTTGGATCGTGGGCAGTATTTT

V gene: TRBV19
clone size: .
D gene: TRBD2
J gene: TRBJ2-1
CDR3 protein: CASSIPGGFHEQFF
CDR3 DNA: TGTGCCAGTAGTATTCCGGGAGGGTTCCATGAGCAGTTCTTC

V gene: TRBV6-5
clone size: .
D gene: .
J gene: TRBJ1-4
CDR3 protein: CASSLGGDLAEKLFF
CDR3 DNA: TGTGCCAGCAGTTTAGGGGGGGACCTGGCCGAAAAACTGTTTTTT

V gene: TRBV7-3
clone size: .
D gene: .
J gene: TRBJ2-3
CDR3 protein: CASSFGPDTQYF
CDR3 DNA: TGTGCCAGCAGCTTCGGTCCAGATACGCAGTATTTT

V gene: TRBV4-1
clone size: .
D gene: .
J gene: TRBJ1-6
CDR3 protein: CASSQVGRGGNSPLHF
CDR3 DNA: TGCGCCAGCAGCCAAGTGGGCAGGGGTGGTAATTCACCCCTCCACTTT

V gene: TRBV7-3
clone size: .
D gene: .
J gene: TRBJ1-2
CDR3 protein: CASSLPGYGYTF
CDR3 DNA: TGTGCCAGCAGCTTACCGGGCTATGGCTACACCTTC

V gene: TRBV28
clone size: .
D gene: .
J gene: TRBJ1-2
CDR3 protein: CASSPRPRGYTF
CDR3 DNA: TGTGCCAGCAGTCCTAGACCCCGGGGCTACACCTTC

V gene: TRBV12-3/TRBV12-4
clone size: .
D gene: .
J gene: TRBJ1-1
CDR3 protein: CASGLRGNTEAFF
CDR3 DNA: TGTGCCAGCGGTCTTCGGGGGAACACTGAAGCTTTCTTT

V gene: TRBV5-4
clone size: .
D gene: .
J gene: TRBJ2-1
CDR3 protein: CASSVFGEQFF
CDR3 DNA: TGTGCCAGCAGCGTGTTCGGGGAGCAGTTCTTC

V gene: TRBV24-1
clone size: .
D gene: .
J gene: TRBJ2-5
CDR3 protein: CATSDSYQETQYF
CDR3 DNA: TGTGCCACCAGTGATTCGTACCAAGAGACCCAGTACTTC

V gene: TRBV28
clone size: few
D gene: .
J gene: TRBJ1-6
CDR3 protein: CASRVQVTYNSPLHF
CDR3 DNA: TGTGCCAGCAGAGTACAGGTCACCTATAATTCACCCCTCCACTTT

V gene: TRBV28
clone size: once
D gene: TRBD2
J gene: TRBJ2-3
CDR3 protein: CASSRGSGGAFMTDTQYF
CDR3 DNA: TGTGCCAGCAGTCGGGGTAGCGGGGGGGCCTTCATGACAGATACGCAGTATTTT

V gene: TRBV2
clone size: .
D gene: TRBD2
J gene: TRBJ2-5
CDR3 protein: CASRRLAAGRETQYF
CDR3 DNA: TGTGCCAGCAGAAGACTAGCGGCAGGGCGGGAGACCCAGTACTTC

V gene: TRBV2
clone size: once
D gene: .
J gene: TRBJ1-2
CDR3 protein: CASSEADDGGLIYGYTF
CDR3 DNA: TGTGCCAGCAGTGAAGCGGACGACGGGGGGCTGATCTATGGCTACACCTTC